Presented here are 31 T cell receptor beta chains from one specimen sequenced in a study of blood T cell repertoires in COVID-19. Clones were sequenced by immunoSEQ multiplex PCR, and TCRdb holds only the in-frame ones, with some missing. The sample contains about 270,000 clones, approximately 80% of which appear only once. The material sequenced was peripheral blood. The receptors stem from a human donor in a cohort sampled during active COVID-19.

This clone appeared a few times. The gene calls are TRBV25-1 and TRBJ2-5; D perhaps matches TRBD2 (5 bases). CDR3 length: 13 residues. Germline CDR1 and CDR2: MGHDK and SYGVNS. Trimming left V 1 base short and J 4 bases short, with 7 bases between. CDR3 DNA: TGTGCCAGCAGTGAATTCGGGGTAGAGACCCAGTACTTC. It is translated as CASSEFGVETQYF.

The CDR3 sequence is CASSVWGLVVDTQYF. The CDR3 nucleotides are TGTGCCAGCAGCGTATGGGGACTAGTAGTAGATACGCAGTATTTT. The J gene is TRBJ2-3, the V gene TRBV9; 8 bases match TRBD2. The germline CDR1 and CDR2 sequences are SGDLS and YYNGEE. The J segment lost 5 bases and the V segment lost 1 base, leaving 6 bases of the junction unmatched. CDR3 length: 15 amino acids.

The chain's CDR3 is CASSLGLDETDTQYF. In DNA form, the CDR3 reads TGTGCCAGCAGCCTGGGACTAGACGAAACAGATACGCAGTATTTT. The rearrangement links TRBV5-4 to TRBJ2-3, with 8 positions matching TRBD2. Germline V gives CDR1 SGHNT, CDR2 YYREEE (reference sequence). V shed 4 bases and J 3 bases; nucleotides not matched to a gene: 7. CDR3 length: 15 residues. The full variable domain, rest sourced from reference TRBV5-4 and TRBJ2-3, is ETGVTQSPTHLIKTRGQQVTLRCSSQSGHNTVSWYQQALGQGPQFIFQYYREEENGRGNFPPRFSGLQFPNYSSELNVNALELDDSALYLCASSLGLDETDTQYFGPGTRLTVL.

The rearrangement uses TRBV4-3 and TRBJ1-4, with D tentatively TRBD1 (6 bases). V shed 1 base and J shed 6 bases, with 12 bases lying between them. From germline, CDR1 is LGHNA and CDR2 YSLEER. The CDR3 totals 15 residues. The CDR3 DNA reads TGCGCCAGCAGCCAAGGGACAGCTGAATATGAAAAACTGTTTTTT. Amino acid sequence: CASSQGTAEYEKLFF.

The CDR3 is CASSLTGPRTPNEKLFF. The CDR3 nucleotides read TGTGCCAGCAGTTTGACGGGTCCGCGGACTCCGAATGAAAAACTGTTTTTT. V and J are TRBV28 and TRBJ1-4; D not certain. Germline values: CDR1 MDHEN, CDR2 SYDVKM. Trimming left V 3 bases short and J 5 bases short, with 19 bases between. The CDR3 is 17 residues long. Drawing the rest from reference TRBV28 and TRBJ1-4, the complete variable domain is DVKVTQSSRYLVKRTGEKVFLECVQDMDHENMFWYRQDPGLGLRLIYFSYDVKMKEKGDIPEGYSVSREKKERFSLILESASTNQTSMYLCASSLTGPRTPNEKLFFGSGTQLSVL.

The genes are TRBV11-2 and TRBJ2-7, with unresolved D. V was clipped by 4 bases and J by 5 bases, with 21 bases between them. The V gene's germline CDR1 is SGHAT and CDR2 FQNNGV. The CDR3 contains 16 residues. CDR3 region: CASSSPYQEPGHEQYF. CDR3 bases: TGTGCCAGCAGCTCCCCATACCAAGAACCAGGCCACGAGCAGTACTTC.

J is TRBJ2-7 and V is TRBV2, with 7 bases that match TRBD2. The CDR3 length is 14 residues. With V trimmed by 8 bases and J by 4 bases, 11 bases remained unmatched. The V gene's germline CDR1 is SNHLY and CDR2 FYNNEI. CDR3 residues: CASERAGVSYEQYF. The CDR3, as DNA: TGTGCCAGCGAGAGGGCGGGGGTGTCTTACGAGCAGTACTTC.

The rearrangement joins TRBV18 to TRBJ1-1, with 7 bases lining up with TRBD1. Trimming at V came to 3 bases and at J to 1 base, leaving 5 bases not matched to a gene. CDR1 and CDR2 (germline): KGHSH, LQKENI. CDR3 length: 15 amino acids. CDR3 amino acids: CASSPLTGRNTEAFF. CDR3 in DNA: TGTGCCAGCTCACCGCTGACAGGGAGGAACACTGAAGCTTTCTTT.

The CDR3 DNA sequence: TGTGCCAGCAGCCCCGGACTAGCGGGGGGCCGGGAAGAGACCCAGTACTTC. Its protein is CASSPGLAGGREETQYF. This chain links TRBV7-8 with TRBJ2-5; 14 bases line up with TRBD2. The junction had 8 bases not matched to a gene; V was cut back by 5 bases and J by 3 bases. Germline lookup yields CDR1 SGHVS and CDR2 FQNEAQ. CDR3 size: 17 residues. The full variable domain, with the rest looked up from reference TRBV7-8 and TRBJ2-5, is GAGVSQSPRYKVAKRGQDVALRCDPISGHVSLFWYQQALGQGPEFLTYFQNEAQLDKSGLPSDRFFAERPEGSVSTLKIQRTQQEDSAVYLCASSPGLAGGREETQYFGPGTRLLVL.

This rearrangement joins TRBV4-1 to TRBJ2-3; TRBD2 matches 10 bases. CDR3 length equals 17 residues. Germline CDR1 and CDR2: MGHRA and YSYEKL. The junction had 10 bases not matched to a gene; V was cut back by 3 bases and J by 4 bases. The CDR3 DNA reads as TGCGCCAGCAGCCAGCCGATAGCGGGGGGATTCGCAGATACGCAGTATTTT. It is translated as CASSQPIAGGFADTQYF.

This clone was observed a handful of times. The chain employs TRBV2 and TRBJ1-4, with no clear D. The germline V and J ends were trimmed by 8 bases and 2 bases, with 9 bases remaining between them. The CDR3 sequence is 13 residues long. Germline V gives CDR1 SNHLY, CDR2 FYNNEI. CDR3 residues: CASRAGTNEKLFF. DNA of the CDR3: TGTGCCAGCCGTGCAGGCACTAATGAAAAACTGTTTTTT.

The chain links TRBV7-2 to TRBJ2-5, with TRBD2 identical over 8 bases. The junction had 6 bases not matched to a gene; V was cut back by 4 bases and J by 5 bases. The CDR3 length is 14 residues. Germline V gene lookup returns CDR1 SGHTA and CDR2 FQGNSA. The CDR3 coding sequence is TGTGCCAGCAGCTCGGTAGCGGGGTTTGAGACCCAGTACTTC. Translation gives CASSSVAGFETQYF.

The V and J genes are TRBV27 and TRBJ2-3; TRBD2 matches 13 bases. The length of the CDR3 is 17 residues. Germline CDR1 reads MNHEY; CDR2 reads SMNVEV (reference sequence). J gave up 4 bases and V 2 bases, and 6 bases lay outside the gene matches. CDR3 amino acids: CASSLTSGGAEADTQYF. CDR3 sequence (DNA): TGTGCCAGCAGTTTAACTAGCGGGGGGGCCGAGGCAGATACGCAGTATTTT.

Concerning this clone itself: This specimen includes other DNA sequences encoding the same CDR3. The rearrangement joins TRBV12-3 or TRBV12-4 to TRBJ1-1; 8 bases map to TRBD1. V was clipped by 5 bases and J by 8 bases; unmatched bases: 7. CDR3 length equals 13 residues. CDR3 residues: CASSPRQGTEAFF. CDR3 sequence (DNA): TGTGCCAGCAGTCCGAGACAGGGGACCGAAGCTTTCTTT.

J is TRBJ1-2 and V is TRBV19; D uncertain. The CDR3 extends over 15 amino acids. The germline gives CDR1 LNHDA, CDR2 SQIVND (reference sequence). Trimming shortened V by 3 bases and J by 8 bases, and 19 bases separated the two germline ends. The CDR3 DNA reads TGTGCCAGTAGTATCGGGAAGCGAGCACCTTGGGGCTACACCTTC. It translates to CASSIGKRAPWGYTF.

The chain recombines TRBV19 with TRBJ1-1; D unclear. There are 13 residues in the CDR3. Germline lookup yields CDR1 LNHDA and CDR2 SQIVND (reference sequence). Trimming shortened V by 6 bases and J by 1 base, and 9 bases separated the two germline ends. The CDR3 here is CASRRVSNTEAFF. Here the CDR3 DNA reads TGTGCCAGTAGACGGGTGTCGAACACTGAAGCTTTCTTT.

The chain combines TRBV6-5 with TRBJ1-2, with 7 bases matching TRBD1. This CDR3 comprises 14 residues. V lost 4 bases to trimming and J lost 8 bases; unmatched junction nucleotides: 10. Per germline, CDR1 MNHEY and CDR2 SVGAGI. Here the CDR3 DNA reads TGTGCCAGCAGTTTCAAGCGTGGACAGGAGGGCTACACCTTC. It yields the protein CASSFKRGQEGYTF.

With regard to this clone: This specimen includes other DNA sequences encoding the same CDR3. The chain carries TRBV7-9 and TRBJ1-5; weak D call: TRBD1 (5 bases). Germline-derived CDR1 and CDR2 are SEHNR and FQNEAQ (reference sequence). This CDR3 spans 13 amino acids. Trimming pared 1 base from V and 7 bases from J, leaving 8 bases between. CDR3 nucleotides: TGTGCCAGCAGCTTAGGAAGGGGCCAGCCCCAGCATTTT. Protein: CASSLGRGQPQHF.

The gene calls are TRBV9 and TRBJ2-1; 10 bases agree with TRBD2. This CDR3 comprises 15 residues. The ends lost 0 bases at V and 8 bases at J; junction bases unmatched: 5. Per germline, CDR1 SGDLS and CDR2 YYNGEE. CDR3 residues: CASSVAAGGPHEQFF. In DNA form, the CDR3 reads TGTGCCAGCAGCGTAGCAGCGGGAGGGCCCCATGAGCAGTTCTTC.

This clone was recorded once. The CDR3 nucleotides are TGTGCCAGCAGCTTACTCGAGCAGTTCTTC. This translates into CASSLLEQFF. V is TRBV11-2 and J is TRBJ2-1; the D is unclear. CDR1 is SGHAT, CDR2 FQNNGV, per germline. This CDR3 spans 10 amino acids. V was clipped by 2 bases and J by 10 bases, with 3 bases between them.

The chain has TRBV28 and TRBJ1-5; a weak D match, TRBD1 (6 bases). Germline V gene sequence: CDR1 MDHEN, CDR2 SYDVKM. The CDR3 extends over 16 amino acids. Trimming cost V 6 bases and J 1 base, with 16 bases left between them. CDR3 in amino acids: CASSPRGRGSNQPQHF. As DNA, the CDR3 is TGTGCCAGCAGCCCTAGGGGCAGGGGAAGCAATCAGCCCCAGCATTTT.

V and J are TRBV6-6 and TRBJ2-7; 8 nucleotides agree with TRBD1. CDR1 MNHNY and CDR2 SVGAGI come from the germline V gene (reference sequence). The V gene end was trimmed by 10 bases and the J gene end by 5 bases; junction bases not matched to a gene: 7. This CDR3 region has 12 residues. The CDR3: CATGGRGDEQYF. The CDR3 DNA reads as TGTGCCACAGGGGGCAGGGGGGACGAGCAGTACTTC.

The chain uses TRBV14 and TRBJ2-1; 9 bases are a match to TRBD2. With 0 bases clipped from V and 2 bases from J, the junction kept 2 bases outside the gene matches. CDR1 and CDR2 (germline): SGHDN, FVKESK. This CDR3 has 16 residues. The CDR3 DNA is TGTGCCAGCAGCCAAGAGGTAGCGGGGGCCTACAATGAGCAGTTCTTC. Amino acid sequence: CASSQEVAGAYNEQFF.

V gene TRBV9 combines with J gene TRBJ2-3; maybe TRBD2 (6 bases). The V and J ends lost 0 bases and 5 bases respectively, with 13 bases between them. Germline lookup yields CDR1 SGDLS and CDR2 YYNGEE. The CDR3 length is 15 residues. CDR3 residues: CASSVAGGGVDTQYF. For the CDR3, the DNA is TGTGCCAGCAGCGTAGCTGGCGGAGGGGTAGATACGCAGTATTTT.

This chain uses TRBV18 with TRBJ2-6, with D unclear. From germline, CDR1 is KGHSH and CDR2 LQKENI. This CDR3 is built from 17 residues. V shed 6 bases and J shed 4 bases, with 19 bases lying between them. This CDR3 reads CASSPRGEVTGANVLTF. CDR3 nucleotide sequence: TGTGCCAGCTCCCCCCGCGGTGAGGTGACGGGGGCCAACGTCCTGACTTTC.

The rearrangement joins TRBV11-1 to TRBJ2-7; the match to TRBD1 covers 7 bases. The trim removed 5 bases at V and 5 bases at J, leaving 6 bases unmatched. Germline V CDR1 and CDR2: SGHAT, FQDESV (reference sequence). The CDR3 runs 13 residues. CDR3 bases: TGTGCCAGCAGCCCCTTAGACAGGGACGAGCAGTACTTC. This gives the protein CASSPLDRDEQYF.

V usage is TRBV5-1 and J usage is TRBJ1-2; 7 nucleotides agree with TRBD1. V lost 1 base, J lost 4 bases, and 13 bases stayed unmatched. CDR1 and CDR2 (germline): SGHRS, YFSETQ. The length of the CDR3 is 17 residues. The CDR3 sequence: CASSLFRARGVSYGYTF. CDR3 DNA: TGCGCCAGCAGCTTGTTCCGGGCCAGGGGGGTTAGCTATGGCTACACCTTC. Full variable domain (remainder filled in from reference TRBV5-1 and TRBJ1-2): KAGVTQTPRYLIKTRGQQVTLSCSPISGHRSVSWYQQTPGQGLQFLFEYFSETQRNKGNFPGRFSGRQFSNSRSEMNVSTLELGDSALYLCASSLFRARGVSYGYTFGSGTRLTVV.

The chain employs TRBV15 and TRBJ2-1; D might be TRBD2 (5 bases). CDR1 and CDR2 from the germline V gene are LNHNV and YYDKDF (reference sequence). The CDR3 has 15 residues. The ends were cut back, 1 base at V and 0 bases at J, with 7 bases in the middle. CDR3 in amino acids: CATSRGESSYNEQFF. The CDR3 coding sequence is TGTGCCACCAGCAGAGGGGAGAGCTCCTACAATGAGCAGTTCTTC.

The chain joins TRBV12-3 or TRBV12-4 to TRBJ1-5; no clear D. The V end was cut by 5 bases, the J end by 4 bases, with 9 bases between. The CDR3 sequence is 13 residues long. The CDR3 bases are TGTGCCAGCAGTCGTGAACGGAATCAGCCCCAGCATTTT. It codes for CASSRERNQPQHF.

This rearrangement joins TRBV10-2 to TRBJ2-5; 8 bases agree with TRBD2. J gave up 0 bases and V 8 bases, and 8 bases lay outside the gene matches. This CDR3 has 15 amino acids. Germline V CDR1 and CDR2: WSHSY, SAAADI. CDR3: CASSRGGAHQETQYF. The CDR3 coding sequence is TGCGCCAGCTCCCGGGGGGGGGCGCACCAAGAGACCCAGTACTTC.

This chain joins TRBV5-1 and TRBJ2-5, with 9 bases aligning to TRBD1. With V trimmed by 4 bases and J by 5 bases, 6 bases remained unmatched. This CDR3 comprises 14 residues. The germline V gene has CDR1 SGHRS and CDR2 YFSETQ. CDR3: CASSKQGATETQYF. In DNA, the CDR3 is TGCGCCAGCAGCAAACAGGGGGCGACGGAGACCCAGTACTTC.